This T cell receptor beta chain emerged from a study of blood T cell repertoires in COVID-19. Looking at the study overall: Italy, Spain and the United States were the sources of the convalescent and acute COVID-19 samples. The analysed material was cDNA or gDNA that came from T cells, B-cell-depleted T cells, or PBMCs.

In the authors' methods: Nucleated cell counts were estimated from reference gene primer amplification. Profiled with immunoSEQ multiplex PCR; TCRdb holds only in-frame clones, not every one. The V and J calls and the clone size are those of that table, but D and trimming were determined from the DNA. The sample lists some 200,000 clones; just under 85% were seen once. This clone appeared a few times. Sequenced: peripheral blood. The clonotype originates from a human donor with acute or convalescent COVID-19. The donor label of this sample is uncertain.

CDR3: CASSPLAGGPYEQYF. Written as DNA, the CDR3 is TGTGCCAGCAGCCCACTAGCGGGAGGGCCCTACGAGCAGTACTTC. The chain is built from TRBV7-9 and TRBJ2-7; 13 positions agree with TRBD2. The CDR3 spans 15 residues. Per the germline V gene, CDR1 is SEHNR and CDR2 is FQNEAQ (reference sequence). The ends lost 5 bases at V and 2 bases at J; junction bases unmatched: 3. Supplemented by reference TRBV7-9 and TRBJ2-7, the full variable domain reads DTGVSQNPRHKITKRGQNVTFRCDPISEHNRLYWYRQTLGQGPEFLTYFQNEAQLEKSRLLSDRFSAERPKGSFSTLEIQRTEQGDSAMYLCASSPLAGGPYEQYFGPGTRLTVT.